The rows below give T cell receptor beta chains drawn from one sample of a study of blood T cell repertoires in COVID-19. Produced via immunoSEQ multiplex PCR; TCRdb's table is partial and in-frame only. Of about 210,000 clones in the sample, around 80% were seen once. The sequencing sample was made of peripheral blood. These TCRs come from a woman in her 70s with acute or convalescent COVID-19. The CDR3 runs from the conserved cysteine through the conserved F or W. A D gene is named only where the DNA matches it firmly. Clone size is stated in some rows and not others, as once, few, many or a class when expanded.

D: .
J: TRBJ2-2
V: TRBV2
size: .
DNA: TGTGCCAGCAGTGACGCCGGGACCGGGGAGCTGTTTTTT
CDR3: CASSDAGTGELFF

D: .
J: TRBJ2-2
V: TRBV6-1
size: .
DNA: TGTGCCAGCAGTGAAAACCAGGGGACCGGGGAGCTGTTTTTT
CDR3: CASSENQGTGELFF

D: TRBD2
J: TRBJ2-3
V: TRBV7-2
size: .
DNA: TGTGCCAGCAGCTTAGTGTTGTCGGGGGGGCCGGGTTCGCAGTATTTT
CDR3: CASSLVLSGGPGSQYF

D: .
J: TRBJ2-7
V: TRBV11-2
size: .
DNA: TGTGCCAGCAGCTTACTCGGGAGCTCCTACGAGCAGTACTTC
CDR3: CASSLLGSSYEQYF

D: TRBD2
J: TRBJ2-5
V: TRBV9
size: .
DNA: TGTGCCAGCAGTGGGACTAGCGGGGGCCAAGAGACCCAGTACTTC
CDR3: CASSGTSGGQETQYF

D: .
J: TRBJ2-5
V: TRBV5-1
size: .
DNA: TGCGCCAGCAGCTTGTATGCGGGGCTCGGGGAGACCCAGTACTTC
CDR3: CASSLYAGLGETQYF

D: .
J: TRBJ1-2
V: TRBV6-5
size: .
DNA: TGTGCCAGCAGTTTGGGGGCAAACTATGGCTACACCTTC
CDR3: CASSLGANYGYTF

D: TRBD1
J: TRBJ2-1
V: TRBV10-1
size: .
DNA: TGCGCCAGCCGGGACAGGGGGCTGGGTGAGCAGTTCTTC
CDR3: CASRDRGLGEQFF

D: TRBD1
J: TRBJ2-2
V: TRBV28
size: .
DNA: TGTGCCAGCAGTGCTGCTACCGGGACAGGGGGCAACACCGGGGAGCTGTTTTTT
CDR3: CASSAATGTGGNTGELFF

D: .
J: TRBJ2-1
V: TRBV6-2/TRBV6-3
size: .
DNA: TGTGCCAGCAGTCAATACAGGGTAATGGGGGAGCAGTTCTTC
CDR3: CASSQYRVMGEQFF

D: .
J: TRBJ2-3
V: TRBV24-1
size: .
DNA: TGTGCCACCAGTGATCCGACCCTGCCGACTAGTTTTAAAAAAGATACGCAGTATTTT
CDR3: CATSDPTLPTSFKKDTQYF

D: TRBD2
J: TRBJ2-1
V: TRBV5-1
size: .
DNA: TGCGCCAGCAGCTTGAACTTTGCGGGGGGGAACAATGAGCAGTTCTTC
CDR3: CASSLNFAGGNNEQFF

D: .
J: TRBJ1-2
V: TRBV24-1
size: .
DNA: TGTGCCACCAGTGTAAATAACTATGGCTACACCTTC
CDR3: CATSVNNYGYTF

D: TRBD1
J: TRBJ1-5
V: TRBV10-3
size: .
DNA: TGTGCCAGCTCCGGGACAGGTAATCAGCCCCAGCATTTT
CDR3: CASSGTGNQPQHF

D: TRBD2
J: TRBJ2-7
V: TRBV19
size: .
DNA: TGTGCCAGTAGTAGAGCCGGGACTAGCGGGGGAACCTACGAGCAGTACTTC
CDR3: CASSRAGTSGGTYEQYF

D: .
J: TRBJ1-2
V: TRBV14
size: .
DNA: TGTGCCAGCAGCCAAGCGTCCGGGAACTATGGCTACACCTTC
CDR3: CASSQASGNYGYTF

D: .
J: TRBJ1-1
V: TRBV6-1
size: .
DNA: TGTGCCAGCAGTGACGAAGGGTTCGGGACTTTCTTT
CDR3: CASSDEGFGTFF

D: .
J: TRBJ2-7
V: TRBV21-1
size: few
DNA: TGTGCCAGCAGCGCCCGGGAGCTAGCGGTTCGTCGGTACTTC
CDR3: CASSARELAVRRYF

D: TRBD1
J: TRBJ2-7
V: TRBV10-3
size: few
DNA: TGTGCCACCTCCGGGACAGGGAGCTCCTACGAGCAGTACTTC
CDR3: CATSGTGSSYEQYF

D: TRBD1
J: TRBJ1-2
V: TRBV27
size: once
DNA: TGTGCCAGCAGTCTACCAGGGGGCTATGGCTACACCTTC
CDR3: CASSLPGGYGYTF

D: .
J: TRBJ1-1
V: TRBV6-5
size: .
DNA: TGTGCCAGCAGCCGGAACTTACAGGGAAACACTGAAGCTTTCTTT
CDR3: CASSRNLQGNTEAFF

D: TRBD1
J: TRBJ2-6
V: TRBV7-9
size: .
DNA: TGTGCCAGCAGCTCCTCCGGGACAGGGGTTATGAGGGCCAACGTCCTGACTTTC
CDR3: CASSSSGTGVMRANVLTF

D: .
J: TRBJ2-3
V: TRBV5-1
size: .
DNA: TGCGCCAGCAGCGGTGCGGGCACAGATACGCAGTATTTT
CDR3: CASSGAGTDTQYF

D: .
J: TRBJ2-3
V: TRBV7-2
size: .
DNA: TGTGCCAGCAGCTTAGAATTAGATAGCACAGATACGCAGTATTTT
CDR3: CASSLELDSTDTQYF

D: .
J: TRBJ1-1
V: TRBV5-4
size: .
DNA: TGTGCCAGCAGCCCACCCATGACAACAGGAACTGAAGCTTTCTTT
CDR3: CASSPPMTTGTEAFF

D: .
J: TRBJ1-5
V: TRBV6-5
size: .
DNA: TGTGCCAGCACCACGGGGAGGTCCCAGCCCCAGCATTTT
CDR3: CASTTGRSQPQHF

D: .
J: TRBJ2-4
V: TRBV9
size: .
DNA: TGTGCCAGCAGCGTAGGTATAGAGGCGTTTCCCAAAAACATTCAGTACTTC
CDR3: CASSVGIEAFPKNIQYF

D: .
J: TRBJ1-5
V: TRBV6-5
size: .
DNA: TGTGCCAGCAGTTATGGGGGGAGTCAGCCCCAGCATTTT
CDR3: CASSYGGSQPQHF

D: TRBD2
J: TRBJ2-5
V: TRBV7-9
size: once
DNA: TGTGCCAGCAGCTTAGGGCTAGCGGCGGGGGAGACCCAGTACTTC
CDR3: CASSLGLAAGETQYF

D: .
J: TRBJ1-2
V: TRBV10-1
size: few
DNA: TGCGCCAGCAGTGAGTACAGTTCCTATGGCTACACCTTC
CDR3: CASSEYSSYGYTF

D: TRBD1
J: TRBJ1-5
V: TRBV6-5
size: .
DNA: TGTGCCAGCAGGGCAGGGACAGGGTTTGATCAGCCCCAGCATTTT
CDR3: CASRAGTGFDQPQHF

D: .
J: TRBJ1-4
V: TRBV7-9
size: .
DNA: TGTGCCAGCAGCCCCGACAGTGAAAAACTGTTTTTT
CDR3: CASSPDSEKLFF

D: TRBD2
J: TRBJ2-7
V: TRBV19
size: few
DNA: TGTGCCAGTAACGCGGGGGGGCCATACGAGCAGTACTTC
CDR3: CASNAGGPYEQYF

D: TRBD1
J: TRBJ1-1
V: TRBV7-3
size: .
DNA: TGTGCCAGCAGCCCCAGGACAGGGGCCGGGGCTTTCTTT
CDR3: CASSPRTGAGAFF

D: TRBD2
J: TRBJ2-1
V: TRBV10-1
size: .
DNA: TGCGCCAGCAGCGGGGGATTAGCGGGGGCCCTATACAATGAGCAGTTCTTC
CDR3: CASSGGLAGALYNEQFF

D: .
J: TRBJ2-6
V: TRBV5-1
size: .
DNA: TGCGCCAGCAGTCCAGGGGGGACGGGGGCCAACGTCCTGACTTTC
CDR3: CASSPGGTGANVLTF

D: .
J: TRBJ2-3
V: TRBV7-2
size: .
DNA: TGTGCCAGTCGGCGTAGCGGCACAGATACGCAGTATTTT
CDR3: CASRRSGTDTQYF

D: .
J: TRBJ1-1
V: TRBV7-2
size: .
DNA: TGTGCCAGCAAAGTGCGGTATTTGAACACTGAAGCTTTCTTT
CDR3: CASKVRYLNTEAFF

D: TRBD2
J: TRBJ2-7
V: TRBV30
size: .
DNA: TGTGCCTGGACCCGGACTAGCGGGGGGAGCTCCTACGAGCAGTACTTC
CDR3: CAWTRTSGGSSYEQYF

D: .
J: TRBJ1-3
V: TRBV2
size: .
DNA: TGTGCCAGCAGTGAACAGCGCTCTGGAAACACCATATATTTT
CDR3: CASSEQRSGNTIYF

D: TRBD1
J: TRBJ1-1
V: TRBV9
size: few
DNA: TGTGCCAGCAGCGCTTACCAGGGGGACACTGAAGCTTTCTTT
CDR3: CASSAYQGDTEAFF

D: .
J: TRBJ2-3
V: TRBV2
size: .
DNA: TGTGCCAGCAGTGAAGAACAGGCCCGCACAGATACGCAGTATTTT
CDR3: CASSEEQARTDTQYF

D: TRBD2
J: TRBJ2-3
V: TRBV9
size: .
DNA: TGTGCCAGCACTGGGACTAGCGGGCTTACAGATACGCAGTATTTT
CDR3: CASTGTSGLTDTQYF

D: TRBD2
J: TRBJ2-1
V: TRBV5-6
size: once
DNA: TGTGCCAGCAGCTTGACCGGGACTAGCGACTACAATGAGCAGTTCTTC
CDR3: CASSLTGTSDYNEQFF

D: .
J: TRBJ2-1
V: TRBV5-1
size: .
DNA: TGCGCCAGTTCTCCCGGGGTGAGCTCCTACAATGAGCAGTTCTTC
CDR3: CASSPGVSSYNEQFF

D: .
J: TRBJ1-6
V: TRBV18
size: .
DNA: TGTGCCAGCTCACAGGGGTTTGGGGATAATTCACCCCTCCACTTT
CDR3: CASSQGFGDNSPLHF